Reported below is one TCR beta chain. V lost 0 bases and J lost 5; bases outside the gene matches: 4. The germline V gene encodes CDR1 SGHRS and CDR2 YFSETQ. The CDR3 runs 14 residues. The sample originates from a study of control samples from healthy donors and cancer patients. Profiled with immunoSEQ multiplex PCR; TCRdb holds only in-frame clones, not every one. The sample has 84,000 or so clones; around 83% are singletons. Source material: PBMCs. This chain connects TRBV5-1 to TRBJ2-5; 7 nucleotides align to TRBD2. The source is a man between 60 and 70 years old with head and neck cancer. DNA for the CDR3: TGCGCCAGCAGCTTGGGCGGGAGTAGGGAGACCCAGTACTTC. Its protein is CASSLGGSRETQYF.